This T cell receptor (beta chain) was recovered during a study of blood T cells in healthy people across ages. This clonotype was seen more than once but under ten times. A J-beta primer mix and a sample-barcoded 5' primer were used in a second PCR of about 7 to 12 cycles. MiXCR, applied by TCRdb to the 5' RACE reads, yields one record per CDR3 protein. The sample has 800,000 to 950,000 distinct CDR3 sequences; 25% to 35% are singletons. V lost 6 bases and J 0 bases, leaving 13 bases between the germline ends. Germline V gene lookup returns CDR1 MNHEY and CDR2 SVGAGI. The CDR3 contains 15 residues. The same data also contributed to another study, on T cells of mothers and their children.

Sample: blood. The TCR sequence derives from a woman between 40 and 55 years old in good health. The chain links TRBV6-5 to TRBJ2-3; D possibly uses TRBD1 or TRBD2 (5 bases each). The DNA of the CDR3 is TGTGCCAGCAGCACCGGGACGGAGAGCACAGATACGCAGTATTTT. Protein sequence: CASSTGTESTDTQYF.